The T cell receptor beta chain under discussion was sequenced for a study of blood T cell repertoires in COVID-19. TCRdb's table, derived via immunoSEQ multiplex PCR, lists solely in-frame clones and lacks some. The repertoire holds fewer than 250,000 clones, with roughly four fifths as singletons. V was pared by 7 bases and J by 6 bases, with 9 bases of the junction left unmatched. CDR3 size: 15 residues. CDR1 and CDR2 from the germline V gene are WSHSY and SAAADI. Sequenced material: peripheral blood. The clonotype comes from a woman aged 45-65 years with active or convalescent COVID-19. This chain uses TRBV10-2 with TRBJ2-1; 10 bases are shared with TRBD2. The CDR3 DNA is TGCGCCAGCACGGGGGAGCGGGGGGGCCTCAATGAGCAGTTCTTC. This gives the protein CASTGERGGLNEQFF.